This T cell receptor beta chain was retrieved from a study of blood T cell repertoires in COVID-19. Germline lookup yields CDR1 MNHNY and CDR2 SVGAGI (reference sequence). V gave up 2 bases and J gave up 4 bases, with 14 bases separating them. The CDR3 length is 15 residues. Data came from immunoSEQ multiplex PCR; TCRdb stores just in-frame clones and leaves some out. Of about 55,000 clones listed, around 83% are singletons. The material sequenced was peripheral blood. V gene TRBV6-6 combines with J gene TRBJ1-1, with D perhaps matching TRBD1 (6 bases). This TCR derives from a human donor in a cohort sampled during active or convalescent COVID-19. CDR3 nucleotides: TGTGCCAGCAGTTACCTTAAGGGGGTGGGCACTGAAGCTTTCTTT. Its translation is CASSYLKGVGTEAFF.